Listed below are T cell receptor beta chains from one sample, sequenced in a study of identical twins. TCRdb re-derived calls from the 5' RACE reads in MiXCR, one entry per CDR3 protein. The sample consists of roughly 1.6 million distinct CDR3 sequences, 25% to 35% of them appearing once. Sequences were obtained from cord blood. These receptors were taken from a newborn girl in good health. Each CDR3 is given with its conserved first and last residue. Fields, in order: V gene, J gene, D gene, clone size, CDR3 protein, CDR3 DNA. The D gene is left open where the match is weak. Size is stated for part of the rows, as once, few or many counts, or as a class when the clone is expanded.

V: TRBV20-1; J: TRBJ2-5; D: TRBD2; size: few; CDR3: CSARDHKRDPQETQYF; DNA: TGCAGTGCTAGAGACCACAAGCGGGATCCCCAAGAGACCCAGTACTTC
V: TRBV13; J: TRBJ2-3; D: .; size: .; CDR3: CAGSLKSGTDTQYF; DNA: TGTGCCGGCAGCTTGAAGTCTGGCACAGATACGCAGTATTTT
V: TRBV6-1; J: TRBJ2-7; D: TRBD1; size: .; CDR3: CAGSATGQRTYEQYF; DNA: TGTGCCGGCAGTGCTACGGGACAGAGAACCTACGAGCAGTACTTC
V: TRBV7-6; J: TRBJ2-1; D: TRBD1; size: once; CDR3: CASSPTFQGVDEQFF; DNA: TGTGCCAGCAGCCCCACTTTTCAGGGGGTGGATGAGCAGTTCTTC
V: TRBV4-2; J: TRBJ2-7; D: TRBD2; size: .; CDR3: CASSQELTSGGNEQYF; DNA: TGTGCCAGCAGCCAAGAGCTGACTAGCGGGGGGAACGAGCAGTACTTC
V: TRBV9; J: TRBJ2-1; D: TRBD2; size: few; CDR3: CASSVASGRNEQFF; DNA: TGTGCCAGCAGCGTAGCTAGCGGGAGGAATGAGCAGTTCTTC
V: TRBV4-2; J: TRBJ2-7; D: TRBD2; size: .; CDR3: CASSQTSGRATLSSYEQYF; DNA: TGTGCCAGCAGCCAGACTAGCGGGAGGGCTACCTTAAGCTCCTACGAGCAGTACTTC
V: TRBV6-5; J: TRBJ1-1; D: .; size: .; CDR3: CASSTQGGPNTEAFF; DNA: TGTGCCAGCAGTACACAGGGAGGCCCGAACACTGAAGCTTTCTTT
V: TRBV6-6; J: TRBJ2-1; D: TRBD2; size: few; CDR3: CASIPWREGSGEQFF; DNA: TGTGCCAGCATTCCCTGGCGGGAGGGCTCCGGTGAGCAGTTCTTC
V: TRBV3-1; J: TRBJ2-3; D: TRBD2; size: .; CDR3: CASSQVAGSITDTQYF; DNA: TGTGCCAGCAGCCAGGTAGCGGGGTCTATCACAGATACGCAGTATTTT
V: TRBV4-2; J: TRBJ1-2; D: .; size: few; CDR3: CASSQDGPYGYTF; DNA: TGTGCCAGCAGCCAAGATGGACCCTATGGCTACACCTTC
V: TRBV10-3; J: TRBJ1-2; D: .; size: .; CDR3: CAIKGASNYGYTF; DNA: TGTGCCATCAAAGGGGCTTCTAACTATGGCTACACCTTC
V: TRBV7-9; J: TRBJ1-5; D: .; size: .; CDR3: CASADDRMGQPQHF; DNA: TGTGCCAGCGCCGACGACAGGATGGGACAGCCCCAGCATTTT
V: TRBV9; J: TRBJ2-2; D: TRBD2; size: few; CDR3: CASTLGGRGIGELFF; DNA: TGTGCCAGCACCCTAGGAGGGAGGGGAATCGGGGAGCTGTTTTTT
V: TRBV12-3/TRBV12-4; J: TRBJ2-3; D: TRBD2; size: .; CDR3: CASSQGSGGPTDTQYF; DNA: TGTGCCAGCAGCCAGGGTAGCGGGGGGCCCACAGATACGCAGTATTTT
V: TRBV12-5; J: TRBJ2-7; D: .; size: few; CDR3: CASGLGTIQYF; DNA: TGTGCTAGTGGTTTGGGGACAATTCAGTACTTC
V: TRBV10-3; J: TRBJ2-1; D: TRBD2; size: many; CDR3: CAIRESGGSYNEQFF; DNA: TGTGCCATCAGAGAATCGGGAGGCTCCTACAATGAGCAGTTCTTC
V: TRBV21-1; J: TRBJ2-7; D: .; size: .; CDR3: CASGFWTPVYEQYF; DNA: TGTGCCAGCGGCTTCTGGACTCCTGTCTACGAGCAGTACTTC
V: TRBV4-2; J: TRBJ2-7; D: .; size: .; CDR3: CASSQDSSLFAYEQYF; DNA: TGTGCCAGCAGCCAAGATTCCAGCCTCTTCGCCTACGAGCAGTACTTC
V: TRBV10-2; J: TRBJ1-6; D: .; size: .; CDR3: CASFGTAGRNSPLHF; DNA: TGCGCCAGCTTTGGAACAGCGGGCAGGAATTCACCCCTCCACTTT
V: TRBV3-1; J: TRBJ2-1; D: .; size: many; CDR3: CASSHGRFYNEQFF; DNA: TGTGCCAGCAGCCATGGTAGATTCTACAATGAGCAGTTCTTC
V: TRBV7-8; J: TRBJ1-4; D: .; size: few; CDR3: CASSLYGGPIEGVNEKLFF; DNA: TGTGCCAGCAGCTTATATGGAGGGCCGATCGAAGGGGTTAATGAAAAACTGTTTTTT
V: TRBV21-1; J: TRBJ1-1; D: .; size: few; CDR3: CASSKGRPSTEAFF; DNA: TGTGCCAGCAGCAAAGGACGACCCAGCACTGAAGCTTTCTTT
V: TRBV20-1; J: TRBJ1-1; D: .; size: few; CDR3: CSANRAGAEAFF; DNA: TGCAGTGCCAACAGGGCGGGGGCTGAAGCTTTCTTT
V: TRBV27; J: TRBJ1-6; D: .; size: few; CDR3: CASSSREPYNSPLHF; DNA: TGTGCCAGCAGTTCGAGGGAACCCTATAATTCACCCCTCCACTTT
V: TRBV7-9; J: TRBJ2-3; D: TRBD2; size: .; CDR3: CASSHSGIRTDTQYF; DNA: TGTGCCAGCAGCCACAGCGGGATTCGCACAGATACGCAGTATTTT
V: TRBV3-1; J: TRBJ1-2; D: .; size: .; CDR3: CASSQNGQPKGGTF; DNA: TGTGCCAGCAGCCAAAATGGACAGCCCAAAGGCGGCACCTTC
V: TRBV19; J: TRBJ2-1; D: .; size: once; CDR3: CASSIIAAAYNEQFF; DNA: TGTGCCAGTAGTATAATAGCGGCCGCCTACAATGAGCAGTTCTTC
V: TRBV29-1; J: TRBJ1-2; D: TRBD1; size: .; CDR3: CSANTGTGGYGYTF; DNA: TGCAGCGCCAATACCGGGACAGGGGGATATGGCTACACCTTC
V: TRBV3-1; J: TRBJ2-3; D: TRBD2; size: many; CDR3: CASRRLAGGADTQYF; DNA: TGTGCCAGCAGACGACTAGCGGGAGGTGCAGATACGCAGTATTTT
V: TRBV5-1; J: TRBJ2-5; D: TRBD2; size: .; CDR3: CAGSLPGLAYQETQYF; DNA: TGCGCCGGCAGCTTGCCGGGACTAGCCTACCAAGAGACCCAGTACTTC
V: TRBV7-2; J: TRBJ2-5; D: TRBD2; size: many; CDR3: CASSPSWGLVFQETQYF; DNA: TGTGCCAGCAGCCCGAGTTGGGGACTAGTATTCCAAGAGACCCAGTACTTC
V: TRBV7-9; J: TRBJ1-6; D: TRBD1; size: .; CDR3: CASSRRQGGSPLHF; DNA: TGTGCCAGCAGCAGGAGACAGGGTGGTTCACCCCTCCACTTT
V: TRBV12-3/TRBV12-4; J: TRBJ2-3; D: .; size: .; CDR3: CASTLGLAGTQYF; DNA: TGTGCCAGCACTCTGGGACTGGCAGGGACGCAGTATTTT
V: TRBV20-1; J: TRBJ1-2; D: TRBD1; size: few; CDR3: CSASVGTVTGYTF; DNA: TGCAGTGCTAGCGTCGGGACAGTTACTGGCTACACCTTC
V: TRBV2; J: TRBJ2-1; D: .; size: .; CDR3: CASREYTHRVTGNEQFF; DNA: TGTGCCAGCAGGGAATATACCCACAGGGTAACGGGCAATGAGCAGTTCTTC
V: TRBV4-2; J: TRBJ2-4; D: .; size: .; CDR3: CASSQDWPENIQYF; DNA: TGTGCCAGCAGCCAAGATTGGCCCGAAAACATTCAGTACTTC
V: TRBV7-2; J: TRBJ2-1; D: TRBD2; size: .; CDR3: CASSLGTGLAENEQFF; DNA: TGTGCCAGCAGCTTAGGGACAGGACTAGCGGAGAATGAGCAGTTCTTC
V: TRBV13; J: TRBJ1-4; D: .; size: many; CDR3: CASSLDSPNEKLFF; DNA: TGTGCCAGCAGTCTGGACAGCCCTAATGAAAAACTGTTTTTT
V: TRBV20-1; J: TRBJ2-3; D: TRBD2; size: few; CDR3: CSAIRTSGTPTDTQYF; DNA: TGCAGTGCTATACGGACTAGCGGGACCCCCACAGATACGCAGTATTTT
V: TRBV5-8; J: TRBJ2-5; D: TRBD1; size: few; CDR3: CASSSRTGEETQYF; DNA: TGTGCCAGCAGCTCCCGGACAGGGGAGGAGACCCAGTACTTC
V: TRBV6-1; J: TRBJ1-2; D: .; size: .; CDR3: CALTQGPNYGYTF; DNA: TGTGCCCTGACCCAGGGCCCTAACTATGGCTACACCTTC
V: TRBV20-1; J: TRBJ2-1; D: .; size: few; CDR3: CSAILGDSLGGNEQFF; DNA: TGCAGTGCTATTTTAGGGGACTCCCTAGGAGGGAATGAGCAGTTCTTC
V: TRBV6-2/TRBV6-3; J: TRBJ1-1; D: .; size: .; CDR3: CASRSYRVPADTEAFF; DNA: TGTGCCAGCAGAAGTTACAGGGTCCCGGCTGACACTGAAGCTTTCTTT
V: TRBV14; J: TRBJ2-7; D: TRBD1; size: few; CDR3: CASSQTGTVLYEQYF; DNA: TGTGCCAGCAGCCAAACCGGGACAGTCCTCTACGAGCAGTACTTC
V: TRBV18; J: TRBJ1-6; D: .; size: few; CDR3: CASSPQLYGNSPLHF; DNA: TGTGCCAGCTCACCACAGTTATATGGTAATTCACCCCTCCACTTT